Presented here are 20 T cell receptor beta chains from one specimen sequenced in a study of blood T cell repertoires in COVID-19 (dated by TCRdb to about 2020). Library method: the immunoSEQ multiplex PCR assay. TCRdb took this table from immuneACCESS and kept in-frame rearrangements with V and J called. Such tables lack part of the clones; where checked against another copy, unresolved V genes explain under half of the gap, and the rest is unexplained. The sample table lists 180,000 or so clones, more than 75% of them with a count of one. The ten largest account for nearly 2.5% of the sample. Sample: peripheral blood. The receptors derive from a middle-aged man with active or convalescent COVID-19.

This chain connects TRBV14 to TRBJ2-3; 12 bases align to TRBD2. The CDR3 spans 18 residues. CDR1 is SGHDN, CDR2 FVKESK, per germline. The V and J ends lost 4 bases and 2 bases, in that order; junction bases with no gene match: 10. The DNA of the CDR3 is TGTGCCAGCAGCCCACTAGCGGGGGGCCGATCCCACACAGATACGCAGTATTTT. It codes for CASSPLAGGRSHTDTQYF.

In regard to this clone: At one end, the junction sequence differs from germline, possibly due to a read error. The chain employs TRBV18 and TRBJ2-3, with D uncertain. This CDR3 has 16 residues. The germline CDR1 and CDR2 sequences are KGHSH and LQKENI. CDR3 bases: TGTGCCAGCTCACCGACTCTCACCCGGCCCCCAGAAACGCAGTATTTT. Protein sequence: CASSPTLTRPPETQYF. The variable domain in full, completed from reference TRBV18 and TRBJ2-3, reads NAGVMQNPRHLVRRRGQEARLRCSPMKGHSHVYWYRQLPEEGLKFMVYLQKENIIDESGMPKERFSAEFPKEGPSILRIQQVVRGDSAAYFCASSPTLTRPPETQYFGPGTRLTVL.

CDR3: CASSPAGNYGYTF. CDR3 bases: TGCGCCAGCAGCCCCGCAGGGAACTATGGCTACACCTTC. The rearrangement links TRBV4-1 to TRBJ1-2; weak D call: TRBD1 (5 bases). This CDR3 is built from 13 residues. The ends were cut back, 4 bases at V and 2 bases at J, with 8 bases in the middle. Germline CDR1 reads MGHRA; CDR2 reads YSYEKL.

The rearrangement joins TRBV6-6 to TRBJ1-2; TRBD1 aligns across 7 bases. This CDR3 has 15 amino acids. V trimming: 1 base; J trimming: 4 bases; junction bases outside the gene matches: 6. CDR1 is MNHNY, CDR2 SVGAGI, per germline (reference sequence). CDR3 in DNA: TGTGCCAGCAGTTACTTCTTACAGGGGTCCTATGGCTACACCTTC. Residues: CASSYFLQGSYGYTF.

The chain couples TRBV9 to TRBJ1-3, with D perhaps matching TRBD1 (6 bases). CDR1 is SGDLS and CDR2 is YYNGEE in the germline V gene. The CDR3 length is 16 residues. V dropped 1 base and J dropped 0 bases, with 11 bases sitting between them. The CDR3 DNA sequence: TGTGCCAGCAGCGTACAGGGGAGGGTCTCTGGAAACACCATATATTTT. It encodes CASSVQGRVSGNTIYF.

V usage is TRBV29-1 and J usage is TRBJ2-1; 11 bases fit TRBD2. The CDR3 sequence is 19 residues long. V lost 5 bases and J lost 0; bases outside the gene matches: 15. Per germline, CDR1 SQVTM and CDR2 ANQGSEA. The CDR3 reads CSVYPSVLAGGNSYNEQFF. CDR3 bases: TGCAGCGTTTATCCGTCTGTGCTAGCGGGGGGAAACTCCTACAATGAGCAGTTCTTC.

The CDR3 protein is CASSLLRNTIYF. The DNA for the CDR3 is TGTGCCAGCAGCTTACTGAGGAACACCATATATTTT. The V gene is TRBV5-8, the J gene TRBJ1-3; D remains ambiguous. The ends were cut back, 2 bases at V and 7 bases at J, with 7 bases in the middle. Germline V gene sequence: CDR1 SGHTS, CDR2 YDEGEE. The CDR3 is 12 residues long.

The chain employs TRBV10-2 and TRBJ1-5; D is undetermined. V gave up 1 base and J gave up 3 bases, with 7 bases separating them. The CDR3 sequence is 14 residues long. Germline CDR1 reads WSHSY; CDR2 reads SAAADI. CDR3 sequence: CASSELSDNQPQHF. As DNA, the CDR3 is TGCGCCAGCAGTGAGTTGAGTGACAATCAGCCCCAGCATTTT.

This clone was seen once. The gene calls are TRBV6-5 and TRBJ1-2; D perhaps matches TRBD1 (5 bases). This CDR3 has 14 residues. Germline CDR1 reads MNHEY; CDR2 reads SVGAGI. V lost 9 bases and J lost 0, with 14 bases in between. For the CDR3, the DNA is TGTGCCAGTAAGTCCAGGGAGGCTAACTATGGCTACACCTTC. Translated: CASKSREANYGYTF.

This chain uses TRBV20-1 with TRBJ2-3, with 11 bases identical to TRBD2. The CDR3 runs 16 residues. J lost 3 bases, V lost 3 bases, and 8 bases had no gene match. CDR1 and CDR2 from the germline V gene are DFQATT and SNEGSKA (reference sequence). CDR3 protein: CSASLLAGGGTDTQYF. The CDR3 DNA reads TGCAGTGCTAGTCTGCTAGCGGGGGGAGGGACAGATACGCAGTATTTT.

The CDR3: CASTTGTGGTEAFF. The CDR3 DNA reads TGTGCCAGCACCACGGGAACAGGGGGCACTGAAGCTTTCTTT. The chain uses TRBV3-1 (or the pseudogene TRBV3-2) and TRBJ1-1; 8 bases line up with TRBD1. V was clipped by 7 bases and J by 4 bases; unmatched bases: 8. CDR1 is LGHDT, CDR2 YNNKEL, per germline (reference sequence). The length of the CDR3 is 14 residues.

The chain joins TRBV19 to TRBJ2-7; D is undetermined. The germline V gene has CDR1 LNHDA and CDR2 SQIVND (reference sequence). Trimming took off 4 bases at V and 3 bases at J, with 10 bases between the two ends. The CDR3 runs to 13 residues. CDR3 in DNA: TGTGCCAGTAGTACAAAACACGACTACGAGCAGTACTTC. As protein: CASSTKHDYEQYF.

The sample holds one count of this clone. V usage is TRBV3-1 (or the pseudogene TRBV3-2) and J usage is TRBJ2-7, with D possibly matching TRBD1 (5 bases). V was cut by 4 bases and J by 9 bases, with 13 bases left in between. This CDR3 has 12 amino acids. CDR1 and CDR2 (germline): LGHDT, YNNKEL (reference sequence). This CDR3 is CASSRPGAGQYF. The DNA of the CDR3 is TGTGCCAGCAGCCGCCCTGGGGCAGGGCAGTACTTC.

The chain links TRBV9 to TRBJ1-2; D is unclear. Per the germline V gene, CDR1 is SGDLS and CDR2 is YYNGEE. The CDR3 has 16 residues. Trimming shortened V by 3 bases and J by 10 bases, and 25 bases separated the two germline ends. DNA of the CDR3: TGTGCCAGCAGCGCTGCCGGCCAGGCTGCAAGTTTAGACTACACCTTC. It is translated as CASSAAGQAASLDYTF.

The chain uses TRBV2 and TRBJ2-7; TRBD1 is a possible D gene (6 bases). V was shortened by 5 bases and J by 2 bases, with 19 bases between the two germline ends. The germline CDR1 and CDR2 sequences are SNHLY and FYNNEI. The CDR3 is 16 residues long. The CDR3 DNA is TGTGCCAGCAGTACCGTGGACAGAACCAATGCCTACGAGCAGTACTTC. Translated: CASSTVDRTNAYEQYF.

This clone has a single count. The genes are TRBV28 and TRBJ2-4; D gene unclear. Germline V gives CDR1 MDHEN, CDR2 SYDVKM. The germline V and J ends were trimmed by 4 bases and 9 bases, with 16 bases remaining between them. The CDR3 extends over 14 amino acids. CDR3 in amino acids: CASSSRQPVVIQYF. CDR3 bases: TGTGCCAGCAGTTCTCGACAACCCGTGGTCATTCAGTACTTC.

This rearrangement joins TRBV9 to TRBJ1-2; tentative D call: TRBD1 (6 bases). With 0 bases removed from V and 5 bases from J, the gap between germline ends came to 17 bases. The CDR3 consists of 16 residues. CDR1 SGDLS and CDR2 YYNGEE come from the germline V gene. Written as DNA, the CDR3 is TGTGCCAGCAGCGTAGGAGGGGGAGGGTCCTCTTATGGCTACACCTTC. As protein: CASSVGGGGSSYGYTF.

The chain links TRBV4-2 to TRBJ2-7; a possible D gene is TRBD2 (5 bases). The V end lost 1 base, the J end lost 2 bases, and 12 bases lay between the germline ends. Germline V gene data show CDR1 as LGHNA and CDR2 as YNFKEQ. The CDR3 length is 15 residues. CDR3 DNA: TGTGCCAGCAGCCAAGCCGGACTGTCGACCTACGAGCAGTACTTC. As protein: CASSQAGLSTYEQYF.

The chain uses TRBV28 and TRBJ2-1, with 8 nucleotides matching TRBD2. V lost 5 bases to trimming and J lost 4 bases; unmatched junction nucleotides: 4. CDR1 MDHEN and CDR2 SYDVKM come from the germline V gene. The CDR3 runs to 14 residues. The CDR3 reads CASSRREVYNEQFF. Written as DNA, the CDR3 is TGTGCCAGCAGTAGGCGGGAGGTGTACAATGAGCAGTTCTTC.

The chain joins TRBV28 to TRBJ1-2; 8 bases fit TRBD1. V shed 6 bases, J shed 4 bases, and the junction held 7 bases outside the gene matches. CDR1 is MDHEN, CDR2 SYDVKM, per germline. The CDR3 runs 14 residues. CDR3 DNA sequence: TGTGCCAGCAGCCCGGACAGGGCCCTCTATGGCTACACCTTC. Translation gives CASSPDRALYGYTF.